One T cell receptor beta chain is described in this entry. This clone's antigen is unknown. The record has no base qualities; no much larger clone is one base away. For this chain, trimming is 4 bases at the V end and 4 bases at the J end, and the number of junction bases without a gene match is 4. From cysteine to phenylalanine, the CDR3 is 14 amino acids long. This entry keeps only the CDR3 DNA: 42 bases, framed from base 1. For CDR1 and CDR2, the germline V gene lists SGHVS and FQNEAQ. This entry comes from a study of shared T cell receptors in the human thymus (dated by TCRdb to 2020 to 2022). For the study in its entirety: The study examined how self-reactive, shared T-cell receptor alpha chains are generated in the human thymus.

The method was the immunoSEQ multiplex PCR assay. TCRdb holds this immuneACCESS table with in-frame rearrangements only. Some clones are missing; in checked studies, unresolved V genes explain under half, and the rest has no known cause. The sample records under 850,000 clones, 88% of which are singletons. The ten largest clones capture roughly 0.0097% of the sample. This sample was shared with a second study, whose subject was human thymus T cells. The second study, in turn, reports: Immunologically healthy infants undergoing open corrective cardiac surgery for congenital heart defects in Finland were used as donors. The thymus tissue came from surgical resects taken out during corrective cardiac surgery. Both the thymic and the peripheral blood repertoires appeared to show biased V and J gene segment usage. Highly overlapping thymic TCR repertoires among unrelated individuals were reported in the related research. The study described the TCR alpha and beta repertoires in under 10 infant thymus samples and four matching peripheral blood samples. The cohort included about 6 male and a couple of female infants, with donor ages spanning 7 to 244 days. Thymocytes were freed from the tissue by mechanical means and kept at -70 degrees C as pellets of about 9-30 million cells. Genomic DNA was extracted from frozen cell pellets with a QIAsymphony instrument. Using the immunoSEQ multiplex PCR assay, the TCRB and TCRAD loci were amplified from a standardized quantity of quality-controlled genomic DNA. The amplicons spanned the V(D)J region and were long enough to cover the CDR3 and allow V and J genes to be identified. The amplicons were sequenced on an Illumina platform via the commercial immunoSEQ service. Primer bias and sequencing errors were corrected as previously described, and TCRAD and TCRB definitions were based on the IMGT database. The repertoires were analysed using immunoSEQ Analyzer 3.0 and VDJTools for basic statistics, V/J segment usage, diversity estimates, rarefaction and pairwise overlap. Chao1, ChaoE, Efron-Thisted, Shannon and inverse Simpson indices were used to estimate diversity, which was also estimated on datasets down-sampled to the smallest sample. Repertoire overlap was assessed by strict matching of CDR3 nucleotide sequence, V gene and J gene, and clustering was done by Jaccard-based multidimensional scaling. On average, thymus samples yielded around 850,000 unique TCRB clonotypes, whereas blood samples yielded 65,000 to 100,000.

The specimen was thymocytes. The sequence was obtained from a boy under two years old with a congenital heart defect. Donor details come from another sample of the same person, matched by shared clones. The chain employs TRBV7-8 and TRBJ1-1, with 9 junctional bases fitting TRBD1. The DNA sequence follows: TGTGCCAGCAGCTCAACAGGGGGCCCCACTGAAGCTTTCTTT. This encodes CASSSTGGPTEAFF.